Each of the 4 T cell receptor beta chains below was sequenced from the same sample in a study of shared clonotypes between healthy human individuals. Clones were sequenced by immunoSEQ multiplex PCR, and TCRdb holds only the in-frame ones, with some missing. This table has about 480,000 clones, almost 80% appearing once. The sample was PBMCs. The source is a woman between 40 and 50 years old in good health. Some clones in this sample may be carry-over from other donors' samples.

The DNA of the CDR3 is TGTGCCAGCAGTGAGGACAGGGGTAGTCAGCCCCAGCATTTT. Its translation: CASSEDRGSQPQHF. The chain couples TRBV25-1 to TRBJ1-5, with TRBD1 identical over 9 bases. Trimming took 3 bases from V and 6 from J; bases not matched to a gene: 3. Per the germline V gene, CDR1 is MGHDK and CDR2 is SYGVNS. CDR3 length: 14 residues.

This chain's CDR3 is CASSQVVYEQFF. Written as DNA, the CDR3 is TGTGCCAGCAGCCAAGTCGTGTATGAGCAGTTCTTC. The chain has TRBV14 and TRBJ2-1, with D unresolved. CDR3 length: 12 residues. The germline gives CDR1 SGHDN, CDR2 FVKESK. V gave up 1 base and J gave up 8 bases, with 6 bases separating them.

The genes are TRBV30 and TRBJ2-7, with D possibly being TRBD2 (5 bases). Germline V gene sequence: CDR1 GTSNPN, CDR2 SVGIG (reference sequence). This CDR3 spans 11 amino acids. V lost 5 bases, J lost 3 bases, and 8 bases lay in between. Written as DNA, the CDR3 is TGTGCCTGGGCCGGGAACTACGAGCAGTACTTC. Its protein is CAWAGNYEQYF.

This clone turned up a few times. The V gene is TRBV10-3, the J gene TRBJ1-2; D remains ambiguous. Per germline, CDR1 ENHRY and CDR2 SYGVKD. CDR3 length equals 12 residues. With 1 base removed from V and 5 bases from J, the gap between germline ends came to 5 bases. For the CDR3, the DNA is TGTGCCATCAGTGAGTACGGGTATGGCTACACCTTC. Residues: CAISEYGYGYTF.